This is a list of T cell receptor beta chains from one sample in a study of hypomethylating agent response in myelodysplastic syndrome. Data came from immunoSEQ multiplex PCR; TCRdb stores just in-frame clones and leaves some out. Of about 5,400 clones listed, almost 90% are singletons. Sequencing was performed on bone marrow, taken before or after starting hypomethylating agent treatment for myelodysplastic syndrome (not recorded which). All receptors derive from a human donor with myelodysplastic syndrome. CDR3s include the opening cysteine and the closing phenylalanine or tryptophan. D genes are given only for firm matches. Size is stated for part of the rows, as once, few or many counts, or as a class when the clone is expanded.

j_call | clone_size | v_call | d_call | cdr3_nt | cdr3_aa
TRBJ2-2 | once | TRBV5-8 | TRBD1 | TGTGCCAGCAGCTTAACTCCGGGACAGGTCACCGGGGAGCTGTTTTTT | CASSLTPGQVTGELFF
TRBJ1-6 | NA | TRBV30 | TRBD1 | TGTGCCTTACAGGGGCGCCAGAACTCCTATAATTCACCCCTCCACTTT | CALQGRQNSYNSPLHF
TRBJ2-5 | once | TRBV5-1 | TRBD2 | TGCGCCAGCAGGGTCGGGACTAGCCTGGAGACCCAGTACTTC | CASRVGTSLETQYF
TRBJ1-2 | NA | TRBV9 | NA | TGTGCCAGCAGCGGGTGGTTTAGGGGGATGCATGGCTACACCTTC | CASSGWFRGMHGYTF
TRBJ1-1 | NA | TRBV19 | NA | TGTGCCAGTAGCGTAAGTACAGTAAACACTGAAGCTTTCTTT | CASSVSTVNTEAFF
TRBJ1-6 | NA | TRBV29-1 | NA | TGCAGCGTTGAAACCGAACAGGGCACACCCCTCCACTTT | CSVETEQGTPLHF
TRBJ2-1 | once | TRBV6-1 | NA | TGTGCCAGCAGGGGACGTTACAATGAGCAGTTCTTC | CASRGRYNEQFF
TRBJ2-3 | NA | TRBV30 | NA | TGTGCCTGGGCGGCGGGACACACAGATACGCAGTATTTT | CAWAAGHTDTQYF
TRBJ1-3 | NA | TRBV28 | NA | TGTGCCAGCTCGAGAGGACGGAGAAACACCATATATTTT | CASSRGRRNTIYF
TRBJ1-4 | NA | TRBV5-4 | NA | TGTGCCAGCAGCTTCGACAGAGCAACTAATGAAAAACTGTTTTTT | CASSFDRATNEKLFF
TRBJ1-2 | NA | TRBV21-1 | NA | TGTGCCAGCAGCTGCCCCTGTGGGTTCTATGGCTACACCTTC | CASSCPCGFYGYTF
TRBJ2-1 | NA | TRBV7-8 | TRBD2 | TGTGCCAGCAGCTTAAGTACTAGCGGGTACCGAATGGCCTACAATGAGCAGTTCTTC | CASSLSTSGYRMAYNEQFF
TRBJ1-2 | NA | TRBV2 | TRBD1 | TGTGCCAGCAGAAAGAACAGGGGGGTAGACTATGGCTACACCTTC | CASRKNRGVDYGYTF
TRBJ1-3 | NA | TRBV11-3 | NA | TGTGCCAGCAGCTTAGCCGGGTACGGAAACACCATATATTTT | CASSLAGYGNTIYF
TRBJ2-7 | NA | TRBV30 | TRBD2 | TGTGCCTGGAGTGTACGTTCGGGGGGAGACAAGCAGTACTTC | CAWSVRSGGDKQYF
TRBJ1-1 | NA | TRBV30 | NA | TGTGCCTGGAAGCCCGACAACACTGAAGCTTTCTTT | CAWKPDNTEAFF
TRBJ2-2 | NA | TRBV11-2 | NA | TGTGCCAGCACGGAAGATCCCACCGGGGAGCTGTTTTTT | CASTEDPTGELFF
TRBJ1-5 | NA | TRBV7-4 | NA | TGTGCCAGCAGCCCTTGGGGGAGGCCCAATCAGCCCCAGCATTTT | CASSPWGRPNQPQHF
TRBJ1-1 | NA | TRBV19 | TRBD1 | TGTGCCAGTACCTCCATGACAGGGCACACTGAAGCTTTCTTT | CASTSMTGHTEAFF
TRBJ2-3 | NA | TRBV10-1 | NA | TGCGCCAGCAGTGAGAGGGGCAGAATGACAGATACGCAGTATTTT | CASSERGRMTDTQYF
TRBJ1-1 | NA | TRBV7-8 | NA | TGTGCCAGCAGCTTGAGGCGGGGAGAAGCTTTCTTT | CASSLRRGEAFF
TRBJ1-2 | once | TRBV4-1 | TRBD1 | TGCGCCAGCAGCCAGGGACAGACTCAAAACTATGGCTACACCTTC | CASSQGQTQNYGYTF
TRBJ1-2 | few | TRBV11-3 | NA | TGTGCCACCCACGATGGCTACACCTTC | CATHDGYTF
TRBJ2-2 | NA | TRBV7-9 | TRBD1 | TGTGCCAGCAGTCGCGACAGGGCCCTCAACACCGGGGAGCTGTTTTTT | CASSRDRALNTGELFF
TRBJ2-3 | NA | TRBV7-3 | TRBD2 | TGTGCCAGCAGCTCTAGCGGCTCCACAGATACGCAGTATTTT | CASSSSGSTDTQYF
TRBJ2-7 | NA | TRBV5-1 | NA | TGCGCCAGCAGCTTGTTGCGGGACACATACGAGCAGTACTTC | CASSLLRDTYEQYF
TRBJ2-1 | NA | TRBV10-2 | NA | TGCGCCAGCAGTGAGAGGGAGCTGGAGTTCTTC | CASSERELEFF
TRBJ1-1 | NA | TRBV7-2 | TRBD1 | TGTGCCAGCAGCTCCTCGGGACAGTGGTCCACTGAAGCTTTCTTT | CASSSSGQWSTEAFF
TRBJ1-2 | NA | TRBV9 | TRBD1 | TGTGCCAGCAGCGGGACAGGGGTTGGCTACACCTTC | CASSGTGVGYTF
TRBJ1-1 | NA | TRBV21-1 | NA | TGTGCCAGCAGCCTACCGGCGGGAAGAGGGGGCGCAGGAGCTTTCTTT | CASSLPAGRGGAGAFF
TRBJ1-2 | NA | TRBV5-6 | NA | TGTGCCAGCAGCTTGGTAGATCCAGGGGCGGAAGGCTACACCTTC | CASSLVDPGAEGYTF
TRBJ1-5 | NA | TRBV6-4 | NA | TGTGCCAGCAGGCTAGAGGGTTTTAGCAATCAGCCCCAGCATTTT | CASRLEGFSNQPQHF
TRBJ1-1 | NA | TRBV19 | TRBD1 | TGTGCCAGTAGTATGACTGGGACAGGGGGCAACACTGAAGCTTTCTTT | CASSMTGTGGNTEAFF
TRBJ1-2 | NA | TRBV5-1 | TRBD1 | TGCGCCAGCAGCAGCCAGGACAGGGGAGCCTATGGCTACACCTTC | CASSSQDRGAYGYTF
TRBJ2-2 | NA | TRBV6-6 | NA | TGTGCCAGCAGTCCGTATCGGGCGAACACCGGGGAGCTGTTTTTT | CASSPYRANTGELFF
TRBJ2-2 | NA | TRBV7-8 | TRBD1 | TGTGCCAGCAGCTTAAGCGGGACAGGGCAAGCGAACACCGGGGAGCTGTTTTTT | CASSLSGTGQANTGELFF
TRBJ1-2 | NA | TRBV7-9 | TRBD1 | TGTGCCAGCAGCTTAGGGGACAGGGGGCATGGCTACACCTTC | CASSLGDRGHGYTF
TRBJ2-6 | NA | TRBV27 | NA | TGTGCCAGCAGTTTACTGTCTGGGGCCAACGTCCTGACTTTC | CASSLLSGANVLTF
TRBJ1-6 | NA | TRBV27 | TRBD1 | TGTGCCAGCAGTTTCGACAGGGGGCCGTATTCACCCCTCCACTTT | CASSFDRGPYSPLHF
TRBJ1-5 | NA | TRBV2 | NA | TGTGCCAGCTCAACTAGGGGGGATCAGCCCCAGCATTTT | CASSTRGDQPQHF
TRBJ1-5 | NA | TRBV10-1 | NA | TGCGCCAGCAGGCATATTAAACGGACAGATTATCAGCCCCAGCATTTT | CASRHIKRTDYQPQHF
TRBJ2-1 | NA | TRBV6-1 | TRBD1 | TGTGCCAGCAGTGGGGGGACAGGGAGTAGGTCCTACAATGAGCAGTTCTTC | CASSGGTGSRSYNEQFF
TRBJ2-1 | NA | TRBV27 | NA | TGTGCCAGCAGTCCAACAGCCTCTAGCTTCCTCAATGAGCAGTTCTTC | CASSPTASSFLNEQFF
TRBJ1-4 | NA | TRBV19 | NA | TGTGCCAGTAGTACAGACGTACTGACTTCTAATGAAAAACTGTTTTTT | CASSTDVLTSNEKLFF
TRBJ1-2 | few | TRBV4-2 | NA | TGTGCCAGCAGCCAAGGGGCGGGACCCTATGGCTACACCTTC | CASSQGAGPYGYTF
TRBJ2-3 | NA | TRBV6-5 | TRBD2 | TGTGCCAGCAGCGGGACTAGCGTACTCAATACGCAGTATTTT | CASSGTSVLNTQYF
TRBJ1-5 | NA | TRBV5-4 | NA | TGTGCCAGCAGCTTGAATGGCCCGGGGAGCAATCAGCCCCAGCATTTT | CASSLNGPGSNQPQHF
TRBJ2-7 | NA | TRBV5-4 | NA | TGTGCCAGCAGCCAGGGGAACGAGCAGTACTTC | CASSQGNEQYF
TRBJ1-2 | NA | TRBV20-1 | NA | TGCAGTGCCTACCTCCTCAATGGCTACACCTTC | CSAYLLNGYTF
TRBJ2-5 | NA | TRBV5-8 | NA | TGTGCCAGCAGCAGAGAGCTAGCCTGGGAGCAGTACTTC | CASSRELAWEQYF
TRBJ1-6 | NA | TRBV5-1 | NA | TGCGCCAGCAGCGTGCGCTCTTGGGGGCGAAGGGATTCACCCCTCCACTTT | CASSVRSWGRRDSPLHF
TRBJ2-6 | NA | TRBV11-3 | NA | TGTGCCAGCAGCCGGATAGTGAGCTCTGGGGCCAACGTCCTGACTTTC | CASSRIVSSGANVLTF
TRBJ1-2 | NA | TRBV6-5 | NA | TGTGCCAGCCGGGGGGGCGGCTATGGCTACACCTTC | CASRGGGYGYTF